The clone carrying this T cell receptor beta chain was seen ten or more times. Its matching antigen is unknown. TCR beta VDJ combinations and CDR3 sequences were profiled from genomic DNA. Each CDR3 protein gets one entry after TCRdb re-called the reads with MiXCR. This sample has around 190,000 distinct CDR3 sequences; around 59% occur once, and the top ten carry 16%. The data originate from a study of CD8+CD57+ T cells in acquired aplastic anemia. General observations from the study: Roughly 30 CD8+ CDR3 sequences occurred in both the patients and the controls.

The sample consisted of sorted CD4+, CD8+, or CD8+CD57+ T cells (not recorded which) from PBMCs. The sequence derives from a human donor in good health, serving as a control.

CDR3 residues: CASSLATGYQETQYF. CDR3 sequence (DNA): TGCGCCAGCAGCTTGGCGACAGGGTACCAAGAGACCCAGTACTTC. This chain joins TRBV5-1 and TRBJ2-5; TRBD1 matches at 7 bases. The CDR3 has 15 residues. The V gene end was trimmed by 0 bases and the J gene end by 0 bases; junction bases not matched to a gene: 2. Per the germline V gene, CDR1 is SGHRS and CDR2 is YFSETQ.